These 28 T cell receptor beta chains originate from one sample sequenced in a study of graft-versus-host responses after intestinal transplantation (dated by TCRdb to about 2021). The label giving this sample's time point can be read as: cells obtained before transplantation from donor or recipient. The library was generated by the immunoSEQ multiplex PCR assay. The table was pulled from immuneACCESS by TCRdb, which kept in-frame rearrangements only. Such tables lose some clones; where checked, under half of the loss comes from unresolved V genes, and the rest has no known cause. The sample records 130,000 to 150,000 clones, 85% to 95% of which are singletons. About 0.19% of the sample is held by the ten biggest clonotypes. Their antigens remain unidentified. Sample: unstimulated CD4+ T cells sorted from spleen or lymph node cells, taken before intestinal transplant. Source of these receptors: a human donor who received an intestinal transplant.

This clone is a singleton in its sample. The chain is built from TRBV9 and TRBJ2-7, with 10 bases lining up with TRBD1. V lost 3 bases to trimming and J lost 1 base; unmatched junction nucleotides: 1. The germline V gene encodes CDR1 SGDLS and CDR2 YYNGEE. The CDR3 has 14 residues. The DNA of the CDR3 is TGTGCCAGCAGCGGGGGACAGGGGTCCTACGAGCAGTACTTC. Translated: CASSGGQGSYEQYF.

The rearrangement joins TRBV28 to TRBJ1-5; 8 bases fit TRBD1. With 6 bases clipped from V and 5 bases from J, the junction kept 9 bases outside the gene matches. Germline assignment: CDR1 MDHEN and CDR2 SYDVKM. CDR3 length equals 15 residues. The CDR3 DNA reads as TGTGCCAGCAGCAGCGCAGGGGGCGAGGATCAGCCCCAGCATTTT. The encoded protein is CASSSAGGEDQPQHF.

The J gene is TRBJ1-2, the V gene TRBV19; TRBD1 is a possible D gene (6 bases). V was shortened by 6 bases and J by 8 bases, with 13 bases between the two germline ends. This CDR3 comprises 12 residues. Germline CDR1 and CDR2: LNHDA and SQIVND (reference sequence). DNA for the CDR3: TGTGCCAGTAGCACAGGGTCGGGCGGCTACACCTTC. It yields the protein CASSTGSGGYTF.

As concerns this clone: The same CDR3 arises from other DNA sequences in this sample as well. The chain recombines TRBV15 with TRBJ1-5; the match to TRBD1 covers 7 bases. Losses at the gene ends were 3 bases for V and 1 base for J; bases not matched to a gene: 15. The CDR3 loop spans 19 amino acids. Germline CDR1 reads LNHNV; CDR2 reads YYDKDF (reference sequence). The DNA for the CDR3 is TGTGCCACCAGCAGGTCCCGGTCAGTCGGGACAGAGAGCAATCAGCCCCAGCATTTT. Translation: CATSRSRSVGTESNQPQHF.

This rearrangement joins TRBV7-9 to TRBJ1-2; 10 bases agree with TRBD1. Losses at the gene ends were 4 bases for V and 4 bases for J; bases not matched to a gene: 12. Germline V CDR1 and CDR2: SEHNR, FQNEAQ (reference sequence). CDR3 length: 17 residues. The CDR3 nucleotides are TGTGCCAGCAGCTGGGGGACAGGGGCACCCGCGGCCTATGGCTACACCTTC. It encodes CASSWGTGAPAAYGYTF.

CDR3 region: CASSQTSRVTLGTGELFF. In DNA form, the CDR3 reads TGTGCCAGTAGCCAGACTAGCCGCGTTACCCTAGGGACCGGGGAGCTGTTTTTT. The rearrangement joins TRBV19 to TRBJ2-2, with TRBD2 matching over 7 bases. The V gene end was trimmed by 6 bases and the J gene end by 5 bases; junction bases not matched to a gene: 18. The CDR3 covers 18 residues. CDR1 is LNHDA and CDR2 is SQIVND in the germline V gene (reference sequence).

As DNA, the CDR3 is TGTGCCAGCAGCGTTGTGCAGCAGATGAACACTGAAGCTTTCTTT. Its translation: CASSVVQQMNTEAFF. The rearrangement links TRBV9 to TRBJ1-1; no clear D. The ends were cut back, 2 bases at V and 0 bases at J, with 11 bases in the middle. CDR1 and CDR2 (germline): SGDLS, YYNGEE. The length of the CDR3 is 15 residues.

This clone was seen once. J is TRBJ1-6 and V is TRBV7-8; D gene ambiguous. Germline CDR1 is SGHVS and CDR2 is FQNEAQ. CDR3 length equals 18 residues. The V gene lost 4 bases and the J gene lost 4 bases, with 20 bases spanning the gap. CDR3 residues: CASSSTYWETKYNSPLHF. In nucleotides, the CDR3 is TGTGCCAGCAGCTCCACGTACTGGGAGACTAAATATAATTCACCCCTCCACTTT.

This rearrangement joins TRBV28 to TRBJ2-7, with D hard to call. V was cut by 5 bases and J by 2 bases, with 16 bases left in between. From germline, CDR1 is MDHEN and CDR2 SYDVKM. The CDR3 has 15 residues. CDR3 amino acids: CASSTPGSLAYEQYF. In DNA form, the CDR3 reads TGTGCCAGCAGTACCCCCGGCAGCCTAGCCTACGAGCAGTACTTC.

The chain recombines TRBV4-2 with TRBJ2-5; 12 positions match TRBD1. The J call may not be correct, given that the DNA end is closer to TRBJ2-7. This CDR3 has 20 amino acids. Germline CDR1 and CDR2: LGHNA and YNFKEQ. The CDR3 nucleotides read TGTGCCAGCAGCCACAGGGCAGGGACAGGGGGCCTTATTGATCGCTACGAGCAGTACTTC. This encodes CASSHRAGTGGLIDRYEQYF.

This rearrangement joins TRBV21-1 to TRBJ2-2; TRBD2, the table's D call, lacks a check against the DNA. TRBV21-1 is an annotated pseudogene. The length of the CDR3 is 15 residues. The CDR3: CASSKLAGETGELFF. CDR3 sequence (DNA): TGTGCCAGCAGCAAACTAGCGGGAGAGACCGGGGAGCTGTTTTTT.

This clone was detected only once. J is TRBJ2-2 and V is TRBV28; D unresolved. This CDR3 spans 13 amino acids. V shed 8 bases and J shed 2 bases, with 9 bases lying between them. CDR1 and CDR2 from the germline V gene are MDHEN and SYDVKM. The CDR3 nucleotides read TGTGCCAGCCTACGGCAAAACACCGGGGAGCTGTTTTTT. Amino acid sequence: CASLRQNTGELFF.

The chain recombines TRBV5-1 with TRBJ2-4; TRBD2 matches 11 bases. The length of the CDR3 is 16 residues. V trimming: 0 bases; J trimming: 1 base; junction bases outside the gene matches: 0. The V gene's germline CDR1 is SGHRS and CDR2 YFSETQ. The CDR3 DNA sequence: TGCGCCAGCAGCTTGGGGACTAGCGGGGCCAAAAACATTCAGTACTTC. It codes for CASSLGTSGAKNIQYF.

The CDR3 sequence is CASSGTLDEQFF. The CDR3, as DNA: TGTGCCAGCAGCGGGACTTTGGATGAGCAGTTCTTC. V gene TRBV2 combines with J gene TRBJ2-1, with a weak D call TRBD2 (6 bases). The CDR3 totals 12 residues. Per the germline V gene, CDR1 is SNHLY and CDR2 is FYNNEI. Trimming removed 6 bases at V and 8 bases at J, with 11 bases between. The whole variable domain, remainder taken from reference TRBV2 and TRBJ2-1, is EPEVTQTPSHQVTQMGQEVILRCVPISNHLYFYWYRQILGQKVEFLVSFYNNEISEKSEIFDDQFSVERPDGSNFTLKIRSTKLEDSAMYFCASSGTLDEQFFGPGTRLTVL.

This CDR3 is CASSQDGGLETGWTQYF. The CDR3 coding sequence is TGTGCCAGCAGCCAAGATGGGGGCCTAGAGACTGGGTGGACCCAGTACTTC. The chain combines TRBV4-2 with TRBJ2-5, with D possibly matching TRBD1 (6 bases). CDR1 LGHNA and CDR2 YNFKEQ come from the germline V gene. Deletions cut 0 bases from V and 7 bases from J, with 21 bases between. The CDR3 loop spans 17 amino acids.

The chain joins TRBV28 to TRBJ1-5; 10 bases align to TRBD1. Germline CDR1 is MDHEN and CDR2 is SYDVKM. Trimming took 6 bases from V and 16 from J; bases not matched to a gene: 9. There are 12 residues in the CDR3. CDR3 in amino acids: CASSPRDRGQHF. The CDR3 coding sequence is TGTGCCAGCAGCCCCCGGGACAGGGGCCAACATTTT.

This clone was observed a few times. The V and J genes are TRBV5-1 and TRBJ2-5; D possibly matches TRBD1 or TRBD2 (5 bases each). The germline CDR1 and CDR2 sequences are SGHRS and YFSETQ. CDR3 size: 14 residues. Trimming pared 3 bases from V and 2 bases from J, leaving 11 bases between. The CDR3: CASSSEGRQETQYF. The DNA for the CDR3 is TGCGCCAGCAGCTCTGAGGGACGGCAAGAGACCCAGTACTTC.

CDR3 nucleotide sequence: TGCGCCAGCAGTGCACAGGGTAATCAGCCCCAGCATTTT. Its translation: CASSAQGNQPQHF. The chain couples TRBV10-2 to TRBJ1-5, with D perhaps matching TRBD1 (6 bases). CDR3 length equals 13 residues. Trimming took 4 bases from V and 4 from J, leaving 8 bases between them. CDR1 and CDR2 from the germline V gene are WSHSY and SAAADI.

The rearrangement links TRBV7-2 to TRBJ2-7; D not resolved. Trimming took 2 bases from V and 4 from J, leaving 15 bases between them. This CDR3 contains 15 residues. Germline V gives CDR1 SGHTA, CDR2 FQGNSA. The CDR3 nucleotides read TGTGCCAGCAGCTTACAGCTTCTACCTACGTACGAGCAGTACTTC. This codes for CASSLQLLPTYEQYF.

The chain is built from TRBV7-3 and TRBJ2-6; D is unclear. CDR3 size: 14 residues. V was pared by 1 base and J by 2 bases, with 3 bases between. Per the germline V gene, CDR1 is SGHTA and CDR2 is FQGTGA. DNA of the CDR3: TGTGCCAGCAGCTTAAAGGCTGGGGCCAACGTCCTGACTTTC. Translation gives CASSLKAGANVLTF.

A single count supports this clone. The chain has TRBV7-2 and TRBJ2-1, with 12 bases identical to TRBD2. J lost 7 bases, V lost 5 bases, and 6 bases had no gene match. The CDR3 is made up of 15 amino acids. In germline, CDR1 is SGHTA, CDR2 FQGNSA. The CDR3 nucleotides read TGTGCCAGCAGCCAGCTAGCGGGAGGGTTAAATGAGCAGTTCTTC. It yields the protein CASSQLAGGLNEQFF.

The rearrangement joins TRBV9 to TRBJ2-6; no firm D call. This CDR3 is built from 17 residues. V was clipped by 0 bases and J by 1 base, with 11 bases between them. CDR1 and CDR2 from the germline V gene are SGDLS and YYNGEE. The CDR3 is CASSVEDGTSGANVLTF. As DNA, the CDR3 is TGTGCCAGCAGCGTAGAGGACGGTACATCTGGGGCCAACGTCCTGACTTTC.

The J gene is TRBJ1-1, the V gene TRBV7-3, with 7 nucleotides matching TRBD1. The germline gives CDR1 SGHTA, CDR2 FQGTGA. Trimming at V came to 4 bases and at J to 3 bases, leaving 5 bases not matched to a gene. The CDR3 extends over 14 amino acids. The CDR3 DNA reads as TGTGCCAGCAGCTCAAGGGGGCCCGACACTGAAGCTTTCTTT. Translated: CASSSRGPDTEAFF.

This chain links TRBV7-2 with TRBJ2-7; no firm D call. The germline V gene encodes CDR1 SGHTA and CDR2 FQGNSA. This CDR3 region has 13 residues. V shed 5 bases and J shed 3 bases, with 11 bases lying between them. CDR3 region: CASSPQSSYEQYF. In DNA, the CDR3 is TGTGCCAGCAGCCCGCAGTCGAGCTACGAGCAGTACTTC.

This rearrangement joins TRBV19 to TRBJ2-2; no clear D gene. This CDR3 is 13 amino acids long. V gave up 4 bases and J gave up 7 bases, with 10 bases separating them. Germline-derived CDR1 and CDR2 are LNHDA and SQIVND (reference sequence). The CDR3 region has the DNA TGTGCCAGTAGTAACGACTTGGGCGGGGAGCTGTTTTTT. Its protein product is CASSNDLGGELFF.

This clone was counted between two and nine times. The V gene is TRBV10-3, the J gene TRBJ1-2; 7 bases line up with TRBD1. V was clipped by 3 bases and J by 6 bases; unmatched bases: 7. This CDR3 has 14 amino acids. Germline V lookup: CDR1 ENHRY, CDR2 SYGVKD. The CDR3 reads CAISEQGLRNGYTF. CDR3 sequence (DNA): TGTGCCATCAGTGAACAGGGGTTACGGAATGGCTACACCTTC.

The V gene is TRBV6-1, the J gene TRBJ2-7, with a possible D match to TRBD1 (6 bases). The CDR3 consists of 14 residues. V was shortened by 7 bases and J by 0 bases, with 13 bases between the two germline ends. The germline gives CDR1 MNHNS, CDR2 SASEGT. The CDR3 DNA follows: TGTGCCAGCAACAGGGCCCTGAGCTCCTACGAGCAGTACTTC. It translates to CASNRALSSYEQYF.

The chain recombines TRBV4-2 with TRBJ1-5; D ambiguous. The V gene's germline CDR1 is LGHNA and CDR2 YNFKEQ. The CDR3 is made up of 18 amino acids. V was trimmed by 0 bases and J by 5 bases, leaving 20 bases between them. CDR3 sequence (DNA): TGTGCCAGCAGCCAAGAATCAGCGGGCAGAGGAGGATATCAGCCCCAGCATTTT. Protein product: CASSQESAGRGGYQPQHF.